This TCR beta chain comes out of a study of cytomegalovirus exposure and HLA in healthy donors. Findings of the study overall: Reportedly, cytomegalovirus status was diagnosed with high sensitivity and specificity. A later analysis found that most CMV-associated TCR beta chains appeared HLA-restricted. Some V segments could not be told apart, so they were left out, TRBV6-2 and TRBV6-3 among them.

Primers: 60 Vbeta forward and 13 Jbeta reverse. The assay was immunoSEQ multiplex PCR, and TCRdb's table has in-frame clones only and misses some. The data contain about 170,000 clones, 78% of them singletons. In nominal health when sampled, donors likely had unrecorded immune exposures nonetheless. Turning to this clone: Its antigen is not identified.

The CDR3 totals 13 residues. Trimming took off 3 bases at V and 5 bases at J, with 10 bases between the two ends. Per germline, CDR1 ENHRY and CDR2 SYGVKD. Sequencing used PBMCs. This receptor was obtained from a woman between 50 and 59 years old in good health and CMV-seropositive. The gene calls are TRBV10-3 and TRBJ2-5; tentatively, D is TRBD1 (5 bases). CDR3 residues: CAISEPRAETQYF. CDR3 in DNA: TGTGCCATCAGTGAACCCAGGGCTGAGACCCAGTACTTC.